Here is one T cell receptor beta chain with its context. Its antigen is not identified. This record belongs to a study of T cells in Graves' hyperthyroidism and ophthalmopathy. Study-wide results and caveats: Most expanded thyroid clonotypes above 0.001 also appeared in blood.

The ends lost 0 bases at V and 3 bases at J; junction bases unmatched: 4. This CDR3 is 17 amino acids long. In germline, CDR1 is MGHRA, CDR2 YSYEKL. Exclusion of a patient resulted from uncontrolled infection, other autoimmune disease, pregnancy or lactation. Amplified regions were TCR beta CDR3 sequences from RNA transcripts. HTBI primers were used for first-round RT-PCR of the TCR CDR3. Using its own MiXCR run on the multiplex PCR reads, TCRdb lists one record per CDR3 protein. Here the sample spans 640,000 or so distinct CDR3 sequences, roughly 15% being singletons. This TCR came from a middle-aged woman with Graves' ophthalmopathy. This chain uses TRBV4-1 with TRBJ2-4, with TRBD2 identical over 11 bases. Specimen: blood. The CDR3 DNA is TGCGCCAGCAGCCAAGAAGGGCTAGCGGGAGGCAAAAACATTCAGTACTTC. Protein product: CASSQEGLAGGKNIQYF.